This T cell receptor beta chain is drawn from a study of T-cell reconstitution after alpha-beta-depleted transplantation in children. This CDR3 contains 15 residues. Trimming cost V 6 bases and J 0 bases, with 14 bases left between them. Per germline, CDR1 DFQATT and CDR2 SNEGSKA (reference sequence). Researchers prepared the TCRbeta library using unique molecular identifiers, the study reports. A single record per CDR3 protein comes from TCRdb applying MiXCR to the PCR reads. The table records 550,000 to 800,000 distinct CDR3 sequences, about an eighth of them present only once. Study findings and constraints: The high TCRbeta diversity at day 60 in some patients came from surviving recipient T cells and thymic progenitors. Counts and diversity of T cells one year after transplant came mostly from newly produced T cells.

This clonotype has only a few counts. The target antigen is unknown. The starting material was PBMCs, obtained before TCRalphabeta/CD19-depleted stem cell transplant. The V and J genes are TRBV20-1 and TRBJ2-2; possible D gene TRBD2, 6 bases. The TCR was taken from a girl aged 2-10 years with congenital amegakaryocytic thrombocytopenia, due to receive a stem cell transplant. The chain's CDR3 is CSARASATNTGELFF. For the CDR3, the DNA is TGCAGTGCAAGGGCTAGCGCCACGAACACCGGGGAGCTGTTTTTT.